Listed here are 15 T cell receptor beta chains from one sample, sequenced in a study of Graves' ophthalmopathy and Graves' hyperthyroidism. The authors amplified TCR beta CDR3 regions, and they did so from RNA transcripts for repertoire sequencing. First-round RT-PCR used HTBI primers; second-round multiplex PCR followed. TCRdb analysed the multiplex PCR reads with MiXCR anew, one entry per CDR3 protein. Of 210,000 or so distinct CDR3 sequences in the sample, less than 30% were seen once. The sequenced sample consisted of peripheral blood. These receptors came from a man between 50 and 59 years old with Graves' ophthalmopathy.

The CDR3 DNA follows: TGTGCCATCGATGGGGGGTCATACGAGCAGTACTTC. Translated, it gives CAIDGGSYEQYF. This chain connects TRBV10-3 to TRBJ2-7; TRBD2 might be the D (6 bases). This CDR3 contains 12 residues. V gave up 8 bases and J gave up 4 bases, with 12 bases separating them. Per germline, CDR1 ENHRY and CDR2 SYGVKD.

This clonotype was found a few times. The V gene is TRBV28, the J gene TRBJ2-7, with D perhaps being TRBD1 or TRBD2 (5 bases each). CDR3 length equals 17 residues. Looked up from germline, CDR1 is MDHEN and CDR2 is SYDVKM. The ends were cut back, 2 bases at V and 1 base at J, with 18 bases in the middle. CDR3 nucleotide sequence: TGTGCCAGCAGTTTAGGGACCGCGACCGTGGGTTCCTACGAGCAGTACTTC. This sequence encodes CASSLGTATVGSYEQYF.

This clonotype has only a few counts. The rearrangement uses TRBV2 and TRBJ1-1; perhaps TRBD1 as D (5 bases). The length of the CDR3 is 13 residues. Germline lookup yields CDR1 SNHLY and CDR2 FYNNEI. V gave up 6 bases and J gave up 4 bases, with 12 bases separating them. For the CDR3, the DNA is TGTGCCAGCAGGACCTCCAGGGCCACTGAAGCTTTCTTT. Protein: CASRTSRATEAFF.

The rearrangement joins TRBV7-3 to TRBJ2-5, with no clear D. The V and J ends lost 0 bases and 2 bases respectively, with 10 bases between them. Germline lookup yields CDR1 SGHTA and CDR2 FQGTGA. The CDR3 runs 15 residues. The CDR3: CASSLTSGSQETQYF. The DNA for the CDR3 is TGTGCCAGCAGCTTAACTTCCGGGTCGCAAGAGACCCAGTACTTC.

In its sample, this clonotype was seen many times. J is TRBJ2-3 and V is TRBV12-3 or TRBV12-4; D is uncertain. The germline V and J ends were trimmed by 3 bases and 0 bases, with 10 bases remaining between them. The length of the CDR3 is 15 residues. The CDR3 reads CASSFVGRSTDTQYF. CDR3 bases: TGTGCCAGCAGTTTTGTGGGTAGGAGCACAGATACGCAGTATTTT.

This clonotype was observed at least ten times. The V call is TRBV9, the J call TRBJ2-2; 7 bases fit TRBD1. This CDR3 has 15 amino acids. J was trimmed by 8 bases and V by 0 bases; bases with no gene match: 7. Per the germline V gene, CDR1 is SGDLS and CDR2 is YYNGEE. CDR3 residues: CASSVVGGAPGELFF. CDR3 bases: TGTGCCAGCAGCGTAGTAGGGGGCGCGCCTGGGGAGCTGTTTTTT.

This clonotype was detected once. This sequence joins TRBV20-1 and TRBJ2-7; 10 bases match TRBD2. Per the germline V gene, CDR1 is DFQATT and CDR2 is SNEGSKA (reference sequence). Losses at the gene ends were 6 bases for V and 5 bases for J; bases not matched to a gene: 13. This CDR3 has 15 amino acids. The CDR3 bases are TGCAGTGCCCTTACTAGCGGGAATACCTTCCACGAGCAGTACTTC. Protein sequence: CSALTSGNTFHEQYF.

This chain connects TRBV6-2 or TRBV6-3 to TRBJ1-2; TRBD1 aligns across 8 bases. This CDR3 contains 15 residues. Per the germline V gene, CDR1 is MNHEY and CDR2 is SVGEGT. With V trimmed by 5 bases and J by 0 bases, 5 bases remained unmatched. The CDR3 DNA sequence: TGTGCCAGCAGTCGCCCGGGACAGGCTAACTATGGCTACACCTTC. Translation: CASSRPGQANYGYTF.

This clonotype has only a few counts. The V call is TRBV12-3 or TRBV12-4, the J call TRBJ1-1; possible D gene TRBD1, 5 bases. V lost 5 bases, J lost 4 bases, and 14 bases lay in between. The CDR3 has 14 amino acids. This CDR3 is CASSPPGRGTEAFF. The CDR3 DNA is TGTGCCAGCAGTCCCCCCGGGAGGGGCACTGAAGCTTTCTTT.

This clonotype was seen at least ten times. The genes are TRBV28 and TRBJ2-7; 8 bases align to TRBD2. V lost 8 bases, J lost 0 bases, and 3 bases stayed unmatched. The CDR3 sequence is 13 residues long. In germline, CDR1 is MDHEN, CDR2 SYDVKM. DNA for the CDR3: TGTGCCAGCCAGAGCGGGAGCTCCTACGAGCAGTACTTC. Amino acid sequence: CASQSGSSYEQYF.

This clonotype was recorded at least ten times. V usage is TRBV7-9 and J usage is TRBJ2-7; D ambiguous. This CDR3 is 14 amino acids long. The V end lost 4 bases, the J end lost 2 bases, and 12 bases lay between the germline ends. The germline V gene has CDR1 SEHNR and CDR2 FQNEAQ (reference sequence). The chain's CDR3 is CASSSPPQTYEQYF. For the CDR3, the DNA is TGTGCCAGCAGCTCCCCCCCCCAGACCTACGAGCAGTACTTC. Complete variable domain (other parts from reference TRBV7-9 and TRBJ2-7): DTGVSQNPRHKITKRGQNVTFRCDPISEHNRLYWYRQTLGQGPEFLTYFQNEAQLEKSRLLSDRFSAERPKGSFSTLEIQRTEQGDSAMYLCASSSPPQTYEQYFGPGTRLTVT.

This clonotype was seen ten or more times. The chain combines TRBV29-1 with TRBJ2-4, with a tentative D call TRBD2 (6 bases). Trimming removed 3 bases at V and 4 bases at J, with 25 bases between. There are 18 residues in the CDR3. Germline assignment: CDR1 SQVTM and CDR2 ANQGSEA. The CDR3 sequence: CSVDVADRPGVGKNIQYF. The CDR3 coding sequence is TGCAGCGTTGATGTAGCGGACCGCCCCGGGGTTGGAAAAAACATTCAGTACTTC.

This clonotype has at least ten counts. J is TRBJ2-7 and V is TRBV5-1; perhaps TRBD2 as D (5 bases). This CDR3 has 13 amino acids. V was cut by 0 bases and J by 7 bases, with 11 bases left in between. Germline CDR1 reads SGHRS; CDR2 reads YFSETQ. CDR3: CASSLAGWSEQYF. As DNA, the CDR3 is TGCGCCAGCAGCTTGGCGGGGTGGTCTGAGCAGTACTTC.

The chain uses TRBV6-1 and TRBJ2-5; 9 bases fit TRBD1. The CDR3 consists of 15 residues. Germline V gene lookup returns CDR1 MNHNS and CDR2 SASEGT. Trimming at V came to 5 bases and at J to 4 bases, leaving 8 bases not matched to a gene. The CDR3 nucleotides are TGTGCCAGCAGTACGGGACAGGGTCCCCTAGAGACCCAGTACTTC. This gives the protein CASSTGQGPLETQYF.

In this sample, this clonotype turned up many times. The rearrangement links TRBV5-1 to TRBJ1-1; tentative D call: TRBD1 (6 bases). The CDR3 is made up of 15 amino acids. Germline lookup yields CDR1 SGHRS and CDR2 YFSETQ. Trimming stripped 0 bases from V and 0 bases from J, with 9 bases between. The CDR3 here is CASSLVGGLNTEAFF. CDR3 sequence (DNA): TGCGCCAGCAGCTTGGTGGGGGGCCTGAACACTGAAGCTTTCTTT.